This paragraph reports one T cell receptor (beta chain). This specimen belongs to a study of tumor-infiltrating lymphocytes in oesophageal squamous cell carcinoma. V gave up 2 bases and J gave up 4 bases; unmatched junction bases: 17. The length of the CDR3 is 19 residues. Germline lookup yields CDR1 SGHAT and CDR2 FQDESV (reference sequence). TCRdb processed the PCR reads anew with MiXCR; each CDR3 protein has one entry. The table records about 13,000 distinct CDR3 sequences, roughly half of them present only once. This receptor was obtained from a female donor with esophageal squamous cell carcinoma. This sequence joins TRBV11-1 and TRBJ2-1; 7 bases align to TRBD1. Sequenced sample: blood. CDR3 nucleotide sequence: TGTGCCAGCAGCTTACACTTCCGGGACAGCTTTATCCCTTACAATGAGCAGTTCTTC. Its protein is CASSLHFRDSFIPYNEQFF.